This T cell receptor beta chain was sequenced for a study of cytomegalovirus exposure and HLA in healthy donors (dated by TCRdb to the late 2010s). Regarding the complete study: An earlier analysis of under 600 of the donors reported approximately 300 Gb of sequence data and about 100 million unique TCR beta sequences from 150 million to 200 million T cells. An early release that covered approximately 600 HLA-typed donors contained approximately 300 gigabases of sequencing data and 75 million to 100 million unique TCR sequences. The genetic ancestry cluster associated with self-reported Caucasian donors included around 76% of the 398 genotyped donors. The study aimed to test whether signatures of past pathogen exposure could be identified by cataloging public T cell receptors. The T cell repertoires of some 700 subjects were profiled by immunosequencing and related to cytomegalovirus serostatus. A separate validation cohort of over a hundred different subjects was used in addition to the approximately 640-subject first cohort. To predict cytomegalovirus infection status, the study brought together high-throughput TCR immunosequencing, statistical association of individual TCRs with disease status, and machine learning. In a later analysis, previously published TCR beta repertoires from 670 or so donors were re-analyzed and high-resolution HLA genotyping was added so that TCR occurrence patterns could be studied. In the later analysis, no new phenotypic data were used to find candidate immune exposures; instead, reliance was placed on TCR beta sequences and their occurrence across donors. An earlier analysis of fewer than 750 of the donors used high-throughput TCR beta sequencing to judge whether each TCR beta V gene segment behaved as functional or pseudogenic. Donor age, sex, ethnicity and CMV serostatus were collected together with the repertoire data. In a later genetic analysis, genome-wide SNP genotypes for about 65% of the roughly 700 donors were used, and that subset was treated as a discovery cohort. All discovery cohort repertoires had been generated using a single sequencing platform. HLA typing included class I and class II loci at four-digit resolution. Typing coverage differed by locus: A, B, C, DRB1 and DQB1 were typed in roughly 629-640 donors, DQA1 in 500 to 550, DPA1 in approximately 600, and DPB1 in roughly 470. Because of strong linkage in the cohort, five DR-DQ haplotypes were treated as single units for association and clustering. On average, around 240,000 unique TCR beta nucleotide sequences were sequenced per donor among 398 genotyped donors of the cohort, with about 17% of those sequences being non-productive. What the authors observed across the whole study: At a false discovery rate of 0.05, a later analysis linked 16,951 TCR beta sequences to specific HLA alleles. Compared with equally common non-associated chains, HLA-associated TCR beta chains in a later analysis were more clonally expanded and had lower generation probabilities. In a later genetic analysis, a missense DCLRE1C variant was associated with V-gene and J-gene trimming of TCR beta chains, and the association was replicated in an independent cohort. In both the original and validation cohorts, the classifier was reported to diagnose cytomegalovirus status with high specificity and sensitivity. This cohort had only TCR beta chains sequenced, and the lack of alpha or paired-chain data limited which features could be detected. The earlier analysis of nearly 600 of the donors excluded 15 to 20 rarely observed V segments, including chromosome 9 orphons, because counts were too low. Sequencing depth was assumed to be roughly uniform across donors in the presence/absence analyses, though that assumption may not hold. According to a later analysis, most CMV-associated TCR beta chains appeared to be HLA-restricted, and the HLA associations seemed to be driven largely by CMV exposure. Several of the top co-occurrence clusters appeared to be linked to parvovirus B19, influenza, CMV and Epstein-Barr virus, according to a later analysis. Some IMGT-functional V segments, including TRBV6-2 and TRBV6-3, could not be told apart with the 87-base-pair reads, so those segments were excluded. Assigning TCR associations to individual alleles was difficult when HLA alleles, especially DR and DQ, strongly co-occurred. In the study, about 150 TCR beta chains were listed as associated with cytomegalovirus. Correlated functional status among segregating V segments might reflect linkage disequilibrium, but an unknown experimental factor could not be ruled out. HLA typing was unavailable for some donors at each locus, so association tests used only the typed subset. Immune exposure information for the cohort was limited to CMV serostatus. A few of the identified cytomegalovirus-associated TCR beta chains were confirmed in vitro to be specific for cytomegalovirus antigens. According to the authors, the approach could potentially be generalized to other disease states and immunological phenotypes. A later analysis found that TCR association rates varied across HLA loci, with DRB1 alleles showing the most associated TCRs and HLA-C alleles the fewest. Most TCR sequences were seen in very few donors, while some public TCRs were found in many individuals. A further reported finding was that TCR beta sequences accurately predicted the HLA-A and HLA-B alleles for most subjects in the first cohort. The sequencing pipeline was judged likely to have produced a cluster of highly shared sequence variants as a technical artifact. In a later genetic analysis, fewer N-insertions in productive TCRs were reported among donors in an Asian-associated ancestry cluster than the approximately 670-donor mean. Broadly in line with IMGT annotations, most TCR beta V segments showed up in productive rearrangements about 87% or about 30% of the time in an earlier analysis of 450 to 750 of the donors.

The cohort was made up of hundreds of healthy bone marrow donors. At the time of sampling, every cohort member was nominally healthy, though immune exposures that went unrecorded were likely present. The donor tested CMV seronegative, placing the donor among the 350 to 400 seronegative members of the cohort. Every donor gave a peripheral blood sample, and the peripheral blood mononuclear cells from that sample were used for TCR beta sequencing. The Qiagen DNeasy Blood Extraction Kit was used to extract genomic DNA from the blood cell samples. Libraries were constructed by the immunoSEQ multiplex PCR assay. The multiplex PCR relied on a mix of 60 forward primers for TCR Vbeta segments and 13 reverse primers for TCR Jbeta segments. Amplification of the CDR3 region of rearranged TCR beta genes was performed with a multiplex PCR assay on genomic DNA. Amplified TCR beta libraries were sequenced as 87-base-pair reads on the Illumina HiSeq System. The paper's processing steps were these. In a later analysis, about 80 million unique TCR beta chains were counted across the approximately 670 repertoires, and some 10 million of these chains were shared by at least two donors. Raw reads were error-corrected and collapsed into unique sequences with a nearest-neighbor algorithm that merged closely related sequences to remove PCR and sequencing errors. Alignment of CDR3 sequences to IMGT reference sequences was used to assign V, D and J gene segments. For a sequence to be retained, a match of at least six nucleotides to both a V gene segment and a J gene segment was required. A rearrangement was called productive if the CDR3 had no stop codons and remained in frame with V and J, and every other rearrangement was called non-productive. Following IMGT convention, CDR3 was defined as the stretch from the second conserved V-encoded cysteine up to the conserved J-encoded phenylalanine. In an earlier analysis of roughly 610 of the donors, sequences lacking an unambiguous match to a single V gene segment were excluded. An earlier analysis of roughly 590 of the donors called V segments functional above 56.7% productive rearrangements and segregating when the between-donor standard deviation exceeded 5%. A statistical classification framework was built to diagnose cytomegalovirus status from the catalog of TCR beta chain sequences. In a later analysis, V and J genes were assigned by comparing TCR nucleotide sequences against IMGT/GENE-DB human TR gene sequences. The TCRdist pipeline was used in a later analysis to assign CDR3 sequences and most-parsimonious VDJ recombination scenarios. In a later analysis, each TCR beta chain was defined by its CDR3 amino acid sequence together with its V-gene family, and reads lacking a unique V-gene family were excluded. A later analysis removed 500 to 650 highly shared, low-generation-probability nucleotide sequences to deal with suspected cross-contamination and a sequencing artifact. A later analysis calculated a clonal expansion index for each public chain from normalized within-repertoire ranks of inferred template counts. In a later analysis, generation probabilities were computed with a VDJ recombination model fitted to out-of-frame rearrangements, and the resulting probabilities were checked against IGoR. In a later analysis, hypergeometric tests were used to score TCR-TCR, TCR-HLA and TCR-CMV co-occurrence, with a repertoire-size bias correction applied to TCR pairs. In a later analysis, false discovery rates were estimated by permuting HLA or CMV assignments 20 times. A later analysis grouped co-occurring TCRs with DBSCAN, adding TCRdist sequence similarity when clustering within HLA-allele-positive subsets. For co-occurrence clustering, repertoires with fewer than 30,000 or more than 120,000 public chains were excluded, along with about five repertoires with anomalous nucleotide sharing. TCRdb holds this immuneACCESS table with in-frame rearrangements only. Some clones are missing; in checked studies, unresolved V genes explain under half, and the rest has no known cause. D and trimming were read from the DNA, whereas the V and J calls and clone size are those reported in that table. Recorded for this sample are about 200,000 clones; roughly three quarters of them occurred a single time. 1.7% of the sample is taken by the ten largest.

On this clone itself: What antigen it recognizes has not been identified. No base quality values were provided; no much bigger clone lies one nucleotide off.

Deletion took 4 bases off V and 3 bases off J, with a span of 14 bases between the germline ends. From cysteine to phenylalanine, the CDR3 is 15 amino acids long. The CDR3 DNA has 45 bases and is translated from base 1. CDR1 is given as SGHDN and CDR2 as FVKESK, both from the germline V gene. This sequence was found in a man in his fifties in good health and CMV-seronegative. This chain is built from TRBV14 and TRBJ2-3; a weak D assignment points to TRBD2 (6 bases agree). Sample: PBMCs. The CDR3 in this case is CASSPRLDGTDTQYF. The DNA sequence is as follows: TGTGCCAGCAGCCCCCGACTAGACGGTACAGATACGCAGTATTTT.